One TCR beta chain is described in this entry. What it recognizes is unknown. Using immunoSEQ multiplex PCR, the repertoire was profiled, and TCRdb retains in-frame clones only, with some absent. Seen here are about 100,000 clones, about nine tenths observed once, and the top ten hold about 1.8%. Germline V gives CDR1 LNHDA, CDR2 SQIVND (reference sequence). The CDR3 is 16 amino acids. Trimming left V 3 bases short and J 4 bases short, with 18 bases between. This entry comes from a study of T cell responses to AZD1222 COVID-19 vaccine. The overall study: Second-dose schedules of about 4 or about 12 weeks were combined.

General study results and limits: None of the repertoires were sampled until the peak T cell response had passed. Spike-specific TCRs gained breadth and depth after people received two AZD1222 doses. Donors were largely white British and mainly female; clonal diversity was possibly underestimated.

The rearrangement joins TRBV19 to TRBJ1-2; D gene ambiguous. The sequenced sample was peripheral blood, obtained on day 0 of AZD1222 vaccination. The clonotype originates from an adult in good health. This CDR3 reads CASSILDSEIVYGYTF. The CDR3 nucleotides read TGTGCCAGTAGTATTTTGGACTCGGAGATCGTCTATGGCTACACCTTC. Full variable domain (outside the CDR3, taken from reference TRBV19 and TRBJ1-2): DGGITQSPKYLFRKEGQNVTLSCEQNLNHDAMYWYRQDPGQGLRLIYYSQIVNDFQKGDIAEGYSVSREKKESFPLTVTSAQKNPTAFYLCASSILDSEIVYGYTFGSGTRLTVV.